These 17 T cell receptor beta chains were sequenced from one sample in a study of T-cell reconstitution after alpha-beta-depleted transplantation in children. Construction of the TCRbeta library involved unique molecular identifiers. TCRdb re-called the PCR reads through MiXCR, storing one row per CDR3 protein. The sample comprises a few hundred thousand distinct CDR3 sequences, around 21% of which are singletons, and 3.8% rests with the top ten. The input for sequencing was PBMCs from the stem cell graft donor, taken from the stem cell graft. Receptors originate from a human donor who donated a stem cell graft to a child with acute myeloid leukemia.

In this sample, this clonotype turned up many times. The chain employs TRBV20-1 and TRBJ2-7; the D gene could be TRBD1 or TRBD2 (5 bases each). Germline lookup yields CDR1 DFQATT and CDR2 SNEGSKA (reference sequence). V was clipped by 4 bases and J by 2 bases, with 12 bases between them. CDR3 length: 13 amino acids. Written as DNA, the CDR3 is TGCAGTGCTACCGGGACGGAGCCCTACGAGCAGTACTTC. Amino acid sequence: CSATGTEPYEQYF.

The chain has TRBV4-1 and TRBJ2-3; 9 bases are a match to TRBD2. Trimming removed 0 bases from V and 2 bases from J; junction bases left unmatched: 6. In germline, CDR1 is MGHRA, CDR2 YSYEKL. CDR3 length: 17 amino acids. The CDR3 nucleotides are TGCGCCAGCAGCCAAGAAAGGCTAGCGGGGATCACAGATACGCAGTATTTT. It yields the protein CASSQERLAGITDTQYF.

This chain links TRBV6-6 with TRBJ1-1; TRBD1 is a possible D gene (5 bases). Germline V lookup: CDR1 MNHNY, CDR2 SVGAGI (reference sequence). The CDR3 sequence is 13 residues long. Deletions cut 6 bases from V and 3 bases from J, with 11 bases between. Written as DNA, the CDR3 is TGTGCCAGCAGATCCAGGGAGCACACTGAAGCTTTCTTT. Protein: CASRSREHTEAFF.

The chain recombines TRBV20-1 with TRBJ2-2; 12 bases match TRBD1. The germline V gene has CDR1 DFQATT and CDR2 SNEGSKA (reference sequence). The CDR3 is made up of 16 amino acids. V shed 3 bases, J shed 7 bases, and the junction held 9 bases outside the gene matches. CDR3 sequence: CSAREPGQGAGGELFF. For the CDR3, the DNA is TGCAGTGCTAGGGAACCGGGACAGGGGGCTGGCGGGGAGCTGTTTTTT.

V and J are TRBV4-3 and TRBJ2-7; 12 bases are a match to TRBD2. This CDR3 is 16 amino acids long. With V trimmed by 0 bases and J by 6 bases, 6 bases remained unmatched. Germline CDR1 reads LGHNA; CDR2 reads YSLEER. CDR3 coding DNA: TGCGCCAGCAGCCAAGACCTAGCGGGAGGGCCCTCCGAGCAGTACTTC. The encoded protein is CASSQDLAGGPSEQYF.

The V call is TRBV20-1, the J call TRBJ1-1, with D hard to call. V was pared by 3 bases and J by 4 bases, with 3 bases between. The CDR3 is made up of 10 amino acids. CDR1 DFQATT and CDR2 SNEGSKA come from the germline V gene (reference sequence). CDR3 nucleotide sequence: TGCAGTGCTAGCTTCACTGAAGCTTTCTTT. This gives the protein CSASFTEAFF.

This clonotype occurred a few times. The rearrangement links TRBV6-7 to TRBJ2-7; no definite D call. TRBV6-7 is filed as an ORF, its function uncertain. V lost 3 bases and J 1 base, leaving 10 bases between the germline ends. The CDR3 is 14 residues long. DNA of the CDR3: TGTGCCAGCAGTTATCTCGGGCGGTCCTACGAGCAGTACTTC. Translation gives CASSYLGRSYEQYF.

CDR3 DNA: TGTGCCAGCAGCTTAATGGGGGGGACGAACACTGAAGCTTTCTTT. Translating it yields CASSLMGGTNTEAFF. The chain is built from TRBV7-3 and TRBJ1-1; a weak D match, TRBD1 (5 bases). V lost 1 base, J lost 1 base, and 10 bases lay in between. This CDR3 is built from 15 residues. CDR1 is SGHTA, CDR2 FQGTGA, per germline.

V and J are TRBV12-3 or TRBV12-4 and TRBJ2-1, with TRBD2 identical over 10 bases. The V and J ends lost 6 bases and 5 bases, in that order; junction bases with no gene match: 4. The CDR3 totals 14 residues. The chain's CDR3 is CASSMGLANNEQFF. DNA for the CDR3: TGTGCCAGCAGCATGGGACTAGCGAACAATGAGCAGTTCTTC.

The rearrangement links TRBV28 to TRBJ2-7; D is perhaps TRBD2 (5 bases). The CDR3 spans 15 residues. Germline V lookup: CDR1 MDHEN, CDR2 SYDVKM. V lost 1 base and J lost 1, with 11 bases in between. DNA for the CDR3: TGTGCCAGCAGTTTATCGGGGTCTATTTCCTACGAGCAGTACTTC. Translating it yields CASSLSGSISYEQYF.

This clonotype occurred a few times. The rearrangement links TRBV9 to TRBJ2-1, with 7 bases aligning to TRBD2. CDR1 is SGDLS and CDR2 is YYNGEE in the germline V gene. After removal of 0 bases from V and 3 bases from J, the junction contained 6 bases not matched to a gene. The CDR3 has 16 residues. The CDR3 region has the DNA TGTGCCAGCAGCGTAGTGGGGACTACCTTCTACAATGAGCAGTTCTTC. Amino acid sequence: CASSVVGTTFYNEQFF.

A few counts support this clonotype. This chain joins TRBV7-7 and TRBJ2-2; no firm D call. Germline V lookup: CDR1 SSHAT, CDR2 FNYEAQ (reference sequence). This CDR3 comprises 14 residues. The V end lost 5 bases, the J end lost 5 bases, and 12 bases lay between the germline ends. For the CDR3, the DNA is TGTGCCAGCAGCCCTACCTTTTATACCGGGGAGCTGTTTTTT. Translation gives CASSPTFYTGELFF. The complete variable domain, with remaining parts taken from reference TRBV7-7 and TRBJ2-2, reads GAGVSQSPRYKVTKRGQDVTLRCDPISSHATLYWYQQALGQGPEFLTYFNYEAQPDKSGLPSDRFSAERPEGSISTLTIQRTEQRDSAMYRCASSPTFYTGELFFGEGSRLTVL.

This clonotype has ten or more counts. The V and J genes are TRBV12-3 or TRBV12-4 and TRBJ2-3; D not certain. The germline V and J ends were trimmed by 5 bases and 10 bases, with 13 bases remaining between them. This CDR3 has 12 amino acids. CDR3 protein: CASSLPPGSQYF. The CDR3 nucleotides are TGTGCCAGCAGTCTCCCTCCGGGTTCGCAGTATTTT.

V is TRBV4-1 and J is TRBJ2-3, with TRBD2 matching 14 bases. Germline V gene data show CDR1 as MGHRA and CDR2 as YSYEKL. CDR3 length equals 16 residues. Trimming at V came to 5 bases and at J to 5 bases, leaving 6 bases not matched to a gene. CDR3 sequence reads: CASSTGTSGSGDTQYF. The CDR3 DNA reads TGCGCCAGCAGCACAGGGACTAGCGGGAGTGGAGATACGCAGTATTTT.

V and J are TRBV28 and TRBJ2-5; TRBD2 matches 9 bases. Per germline, CDR1 MDHEN and CDR2 SYDVKM. V dropped 3 bases and J dropped 5; count of bases not matched to a gene: 7. This CDR3 has 15 residues. CDR3 residues: CASSLRLAGTETQYF. CDR3 bases: TGTGCCAGCAGTTTGAGGCTAGCGGGAACTGAGACCCAGTACTTC.

This clonotype has a handful of counts. V and J are TRBV20-1 and TRBJ2-1, with a weak D call TRBD1 (6 bases). V lost 3 bases, J lost 5 bases, and 20 bases lay in between. The CDR3 loop spans 16 amino acids. Germline V gene lookup returns CDR1 DFQATT and CDR2 SNEGSKA (reference sequence). The CDR3 reads CSASFFGTTPDNEQFF. Here the CDR3 DNA reads TGCAGTGCTAGTTTTTTCGGGACAACCCCCGACAATGAGCAGTTCTTC.

This clonotype was seen at least ten times. The J gene is TRBJ2-1, the V gene TRBV20-1, with 14 nucleotides matching TRBD2. This CDR3 contains 15 residues. The V and J ends lost 3 bases and 3 bases, in that order; junction bases with no gene match: 1. The germline CDR1 and CDR2 sequences are DFQATT and SNEGSKA (reference sequence). CDR3: CSARGLAGVYNEQFF. CDR3 DNA: TGCAGTGCTAGGGGACTAGCGGGAGTCTACAATGAGCAGTTCTTC.